This T cell receptor beta chain is drawn from a study of T cell repertoires in cytomegalovirus infection. Study-level information: In the study, CMV epitopes included recently identified HLA-C-restricted and well-studied HLA-B-restricted ones. Public TCR beta signatures were indicative of both CMV infection and a matching HLA type.

The length of the CDR3 is 14 residues. V shed 6 bases, J shed 5 bases, and the junction held 5 bases outside the gene matches. This clonotype has at least ten counts. Its target is not known. Broader study findings: Individuals carrying CMV plus the relevant HLA were identified by cumulative frequency of public TCR beta families. In two of eight donors, the top clonotype was HLA-C-restricted CMV-specific.

TCRdb analysed the reads with MiXCR anew, one entry per CDR3 protein. The sample contains roughly 990,000 distinct CDR3 sequences, roughly a third of which appear only once. The source is a human donor in good health (CMV status not recorded). Some clones in this sample may be carry-over from other donors' samples. The chain has TRBV12-3 or TRBV12-4 and TRBJ1-5; 9 bases are a match to TRBD1. This material consisted of cultured CD8+ T cells from PBMCs, taken from culture after CMV antigen stimulation. The CDR3 loop is CASRPTGGDQPQHF. DNA for the CDR3: TGTGCCAGCAGACCGACAGGGGGAGATCAGCCCCAGCATTTT.